One and the same sample provided the 27 T cell receptor beta chains below, sequenced in a study of T cell responses to AZD1222 COVID-19 vaccine. Some clones are missing from TCRdb's copy, which holds only in-frame ones; the method was immunoSEQ multiplex PCR. The sample consists of about 140,000 clones, 92% of them appearing once. The source was peripheral blood, collected on day 0 of AZD1222 vaccination. The origin of the receptors is an adult in good health.

The chain couples TRBV7-8 to TRBJ2-3, with no clear D. Per germline, CDR1 SGHVS and CDR2 FQNEAQ. The V end lost 8 bases, the J end lost 2 bases, and 17 bases lay between the germline ends. This CDR3 has 15 amino acids. The CDR3 DNA follows: TGTGCCAGCTTCGGTGGGCGGAGCCTCACAGATACGCAGTATTTT. It specifies CASFGGRSLTDTQYF.

V gene TRBV7-6 combines with J gene TRBJ1-3; D is unclear. Trimming removed 1 base at V and 0 bases at J, with 13 bases between. Germline CDR1 and CDR2: SGHVS and FNYEAQ. This CDR3 spans 17 amino acids. CDR3 nucleotide sequence: TGTGCCAGCAGCTTAGTAGCGGGTAGTGGCTCTGGAAACACCATATATTTT. Its protein product is CASSLVAGSGSGNTIYF. Looking up the rest from reference TRBV7-6 and TRBJ1-3 gives the full variable domain: GAGVSQSPRYKVTKRGQDVALRCDPISGHVSLYWYRQALGQGPEFLTYFNYEAQQDKSGLPNDRFSAERPEGSISTLTIQRTEQRDSAMYRCASSLVAGSGSGNTIYFGEGSWLTVV.

This chain connects TRBV18 to TRBJ2-7; D could derive from TRBD1 or TRBD2 (5 bases each). Germline CDR1 KGHSH, CDR2 LQKENI. Trimming took 3 bases from V and 0 from J, leaving 15 bases between them. The CDR3 extends over 16 amino acids. The CDR3 reads CASSPGPAVGSYEQYF. The DNA of the CDR3 is TGTGCCAGCTCACCGGGACCAGCGGTAGGCTCCTACGAGCAGTACTTC.

V usage is TRBV9 and J usage is TRBJ2-5, with D possibly being TRBD1 or TRBD2 (5 bases each). Trimming pared 7 bases from V and 1 base from J, leaving 17 bases between. Germline-derived CDR1 and CDR2 are SGDLS and YYNGEE. This CDR3 region has 15 residues. The CDR3 region has the DNA TGTGCCAGCGCGGGCCACGGGGCGCGCCAAGAGACCCAGTACTTC. It translates to CASAGHGARQETQYF.

This chain uses TRBV7-3 with TRBJ2-2, with D maybe TRBD1 (5 bases). The V gene lost 5 bases and the J gene lost 5 bases, with 15 bases spanning the gap. The germline gives CDR1 SGHTA, CDR2 FQGTGA. This CDR3 region has 15 residues. The CDR3 region has the DNA TGTGCCAGCAGCCAGAGTGGGGCAGGAACCGGGGAGCTGTTTTTT. Its protein product is CASSQSGAGTGELFF.

The rearrangement links TRBV11-2 to TRBJ1-4; D is unclear. Trimming stripped 3 bases from V and 7 bases from J, with 15 bases between. The CDR3 loop spans 15 amino acids. Germline CDR1 SGHAT, CDR2 FQNNGV. CDR3 in amino acids: CASSLGRTISEKLFF. CDR3 in DNA: TGTGCCAGCAGCTTGGGTCGGACTATCAGTGAAAAACTGTTTTTT.

This chain connects TRBV7-8 to TRBJ1-4; 7 bases align to TRBD1. CDR3 size: 20 residues. After removal of 1 base from V and 7 bases from J, the junction contained 21 bases not matched to a gene. Germline CDR1 and CDR2: SGHVS and FQNEAQ. This CDR3 is CASSLGRGDTGVRGSEKLFF. As DNA, the CDR3 is TGTGCCAGCAGCTTAGGGAGGGGAGATACAGGGGTCCGCGGGAGTGAAAAACTGTTTTTT.

The chain carries TRBV19 and TRBJ1-1; D is perhaps TRBD1 (5 bases). The V end lost 6 bases, the J end lost 0 bases, and 5 bases lay between the germline ends. Per the germline V gene, CDR1 is LNHDA and CDR2 is SQIVND (reference sequence). CDR3 size: 12 residues. The DNA of the CDR3 is TGTGCCAGTAGGGACATGAACACTGAAGCTTTCTTT. Its translation: CASRDMNTEAFF. Together with reference TRBV19 and TRBJ1-1, the CDR3 gives the full variable domain: DGGITQSPKYLFRKEGQNVTLSCEQNLNHDAMYWYRQDPGQGLRLIYYSQIVNDFQKGDIAEGYSVSREKKESFPLTVTSAQKNPTAFYLCASRDMNTEAFFGQGTRLTVV.

This rearrangement joins TRBV5-1 to TRBJ2-5, with D perhaps matching TRBD1 or TRBD2 (5 bases each). The V and J ends lost 4 bases and 5 bases respectively, with 24 bases between them. CDR1 SGHRS and CDR2 YFSETQ come from the germline V gene. The CDR3 totals 17 residues. The CDR3 sequence: CASSLRYPGTQGETQYF. The CDR3 DNA reads as TGCGCCAGCAGCCTCAGGTACCCCGGGACCCAGGGTGAGACCCAGTACTTC.

This chain uses TRBV19 with TRBJ1-6; D gene uncertain. CDR3 length: 13 amino acids. Between the trimmed V and J ends, which lost 1 base and 14 bases, there was a span of 12 bases. Germline CDR1 reads LNHDA; CDR2 reads SQIVND (reference sequence). The CDR3 sequence is CASSIAHPDALHF. The CDR3 region has the DNA TGTGCCAGTAGTATAGCCCACCCGGACGCCCTCCACTTT.

V usage is TRBV7-8 and J usage is TRBJ2-5; 8 bases fit TRBD2. V lost 2 bases, J lost 0 bases, and 5 bases stayed unmatched. CDR3 length equals 16 residues. Germline V gives CDR1 SGHVS, CDR2 FQNEAQ. CDR3 sequence reads: CASSLNSGAYQETQYF. The CDR3 bases are TGTGCCAGCAGCTTAAATAGCGGGGCCTACCAAGAGACCCAGTACTTC.

This chain uses TRBV9 with TRBJ2-1; D might be TRBD1 or TRBD2, each matching 5 bases. CDR1 and CDR2 (germline): SGDLS, YYNGEE. The CDR3 sequence is 15 residues long. The V end lost 0 bases, the J end lost 6 bases, and 13 bases lay between the germline ends. The DNA of the CDR3 is TGTGCCAGCAGCGTAGCCCCCGGGGCTGGCAATGAGCAGTTCTTC. As protein: CASSVAPGAGNEQFF.

This chain uses TRBV21-1 with TRBJ1-1; the table's D call TRBD1 went unverified against the DNA. TRBV21-1 is given as a pseudogene. The CDR3 runs 15 residues. CDR3 amino acids: CASSSLTGGNTEAFF. As DNA, the CDR3 is TGTGCCAGCAGCAGTCTGACAGGGGGTAACACTGAAGCTTTCTTT.

The chain couples TRBV19 to TRBJ1-2; 7 nucleotides line up with TRBD1. The germline gives CDR1 LNHDA, CDR2 SQIVND (reference sequence). The CDR3 consists of 20 residues. The trim removed 7 bases at V and 5 bases at J, leaving 28 bases unmatched. The CDR3, as DNA: TGTGCCAGTAATCTATCGACAGGGACGGGCTATTTATCGAGGAATTATGGCTACACCTTC. This encodes CASNLSTGTGYLSRNYGYTF.

V gene TRBV28 combines with J gene TRBJ2-1, with D maybe TRBD2 (6 bases). From germline, CDR1 is MDHEN and CDR2 SYDVKM. Trimming removed 8 bases from V and 2 bases from J, with 13 bases in between. This CDR3 is 14 amino acids long. The CDR3 region has the DNA TGTGCCAGCCCTCCGGGACTTGCCTACAATGAGCAGTTCTTC. It translates to CASPPGLAYNEQFF.

This chain connects TRBV27 to TRBJ2-1; 7 bases line up with TRBD2. The CDR3 is 18 amino acids. The V and J ends lost 4 bases and 10 bases, in that order; junction bases with no gene match: 22. Germline CDR1 and CDR2: MNHEY and SMNVEV (reference sequence). The DNA of the CDR3 is TGTGCCAGCAGTTCCCCGAGCCTTCCGGGACTACCATCTCCCGAGCAGTTCTTC. Translating gives CASSSPSLPGLPSPEQFF.

The chain couples TRBV6-2 or TRBV6-3 to TRBJ2-2; D not certain. Germline-derived CDR1 and CDR2 are MNHEY and SVGEGT. The CDR3 covers 14 residues. Trimming removed 2 bases at V and 5 bases at J, with 9 bases between. CDR3 loop: CASSYVWVTGELFF. CDR3 DNA sequence: TGTGCCAGCAGTTACGTTTGGGTGACCGGGGAGCTGTTTTTT.

V gene TRBV27 combines with J gene TRBJ2-3, with D perhaps matching TRBD2 (6 bases). The CDR3 consists of 17 residues. Germline assignment: CDR1 MNHEY and CDR2 SMNVEV (reference sequence). The V and J ends lost 3 bases and 3 bases respectively, with 19 bases between them. CDR3 nucleotides: TGTGCCAGCAGTTTTTCATTGGCGACAAGCGGGACAGATACGCAGTATTTT. Translation: CASSFSLATSGTDTQYF.

The rearrangement joins TRBV27 to TRBJ2-7; TRBD2 might be the D (5 bases). V was shortened by 6 bases and J by 2 bases, with 8 bases between the two germline ends. The CDR3 spans 12 residues. Looked up from germline, CDR1 is MNHEY and CDR2 is SMNVEV (reference sequence). The CDR3 spells CASSPGAYEQYF. In nucleotides, the CDR3 is TGTGCCAGCAGCCCCGGGGCCTACGAGCAGTACTTC.

This chain links TRBV6-5 with TRBJ2-7; TRBD2 aligns across 13 bases. V shed 2 bases and J 5 bases; nucleotides not matched to a gene: 3. The germline V gene encodes CDR1 MNHEY and CDR2 SVGAGI. The CDR3 sequence is 15 residues long. CDR3 sequence (DNA): TGTGCCAGCAGTTACCTGGGACTAGCGGGAAACGAGCAGTACTTC. Encoded protein: CASSYLGLAGNEQYF.

The V and J genes are TRBV27 and TRBJ1-6; 8 bases align to TRBD1. The CDR3 spans 14 residues. Losses at the gene ends were 6 bases for V and 10 bases for J; bases not matched to a gene: 8. CDR1 and CDR2 from the germline V gene are MNHEY and SMNVEV (reference sequence). The chain's CDR3 is CASSPDRVGSPLHF. DNA of the CDR3: TGTGCCAGCAGCCCGGACAGGGTAGGATCACCCCTCCACTTT.

V gene TRBV2 combines with J gene TRBJ2-1, with D possibly being TRBD2 (5 bases). Looked up from germline, CDR1 is SNHLY and CDR2 is FYNNEI. This CDR3 comprises 12 residues. V lost 8 bases, J lost 7 bases, and 12 bases lay in between. The CDR3 here is CASLRDWNEQFF. In DNA, the CDR3 is TGTGCCAGCCTGAGGGATTGGAATGAGCAGTTCTTC.

The chain has TRBV6-1 and TRBJ2-2, with D perhaps assigned TRBD1 or TRBD2 (5 bases each). V was cut by 4 bases and J by 1 base, with 16 bases left in between. Germline lookup yields CDR1 MNHNS and CDR2 SASEGT. This CDR3 region has 17 residues. The CDR3 DNA follows: TGTGCCAGCAGTGCTAACCCGGGGACGGGGAACACCGGGGAGCTGTTTTTT. This codes for CASSANPGTGNTGELFF.

V gene TRBV12-3 or TRBV12-4 combines with J gene TRBJ2-5; the D gene is possibly TRBD2 (6 bases). The V end lost 5 bases, the J end lost 0 bases, and 7 bases lay between the germline ends. The CDR3 spans 13 residues. The DNA of the CDR3 is TGTGCCAGCAGTCGGGACTACCAAGAGACCCAGTACTTC. The encoded protein is CASSRDYQETQYF.

The chain couples TRBV28 to TRBJ1-1; perhaps TRBD1 as D (6 bases). The CDR3 extends over 14 amino acids. V lost 5 bases and J 2 bases, leaving 12 bases between the germline ends. Germline V gene data show CDR1 as MDHEN and CDR2 as SYDVKM. CDR3 DNA sequence: TGTGCCAGCAGTCTTGGGACATTAAACACTGAAGCTTTCTTT. Residues: CASSLGTLNTEAFF.

The V and J genes are TRBV5-4 and TRBJ1-6, with TRBD1 as a possible D gene (5 bases). Germline loops: CDR1 SGHNT, CDR2 YYREEE (reference sequence). This CDR3 has 15 amino acids. V was shortened by 4 bases and J by 5 bases, with 13 bases between the two germline ends. The CDR3 nucleotides are TGTGCCAGCAGCCCCGGGGGGGGGAATAATTCACCCCTCCACTTT. The encoded protein is CASSPGGGNNSPLHF.

The J gene is TRBJ1-2, the V gene TRBV4-2; weak D call: TRBD1 (6 bases). The CDR3 has 16 amino acids. CDR1 is LGHNA, CDR2 YNFKEQ, per germline. Trimming removed 0 bases at V and 5 bases at J, with 16 bases between. DNA for the CDR3: TGTGCCAGCAGCCAAGATAGGCGGACAGACCAGTATGGCTACACCTTC. Amino acid sequence: CASSQDRRTDQYGYTF.